This T cell receptor (beta chain) derives from a study of blood T cell repertoires in COVID-19. Looking at the study overall: The samples span acute and convalescent COVID-19 from the United States, Italy and Spain. T cells, B-cell-depleted T cells, or PBMCs provided the cDNA or gDNA that served as material.

Original processing notes: Amplification with reference gene primers provided the estimates of nucleated cell counts. TCRdb's table, derived via immunoSEQ multiplex PCR, lists solely in-frame clones and lacks some. The V and J calls and clone size were taken over from that table, and D and trimming were inferred from the DNA. This table holds about 110,000 clones, 84% found once. Germline CDR1 MNHEY, CDR2 SMNVEV (reference sequence). This CDR3 is built from 14 residues. Trimming removed 4 bases from V and 4 bases from J, with 10 bases in between. Material: peripheral blood. This chain uses TRBV27 with TRBJ1-4, with D unclear. The source of this sequence is a woman aged 50 to 60 with acute or convalescent COVID-19. The CDR3 DNA reads TGTGCCAGCAGTTCCAGACGGAGTAATGAAAAACTGTTTTTT. Residues: CASSSRRSNEKLFF.